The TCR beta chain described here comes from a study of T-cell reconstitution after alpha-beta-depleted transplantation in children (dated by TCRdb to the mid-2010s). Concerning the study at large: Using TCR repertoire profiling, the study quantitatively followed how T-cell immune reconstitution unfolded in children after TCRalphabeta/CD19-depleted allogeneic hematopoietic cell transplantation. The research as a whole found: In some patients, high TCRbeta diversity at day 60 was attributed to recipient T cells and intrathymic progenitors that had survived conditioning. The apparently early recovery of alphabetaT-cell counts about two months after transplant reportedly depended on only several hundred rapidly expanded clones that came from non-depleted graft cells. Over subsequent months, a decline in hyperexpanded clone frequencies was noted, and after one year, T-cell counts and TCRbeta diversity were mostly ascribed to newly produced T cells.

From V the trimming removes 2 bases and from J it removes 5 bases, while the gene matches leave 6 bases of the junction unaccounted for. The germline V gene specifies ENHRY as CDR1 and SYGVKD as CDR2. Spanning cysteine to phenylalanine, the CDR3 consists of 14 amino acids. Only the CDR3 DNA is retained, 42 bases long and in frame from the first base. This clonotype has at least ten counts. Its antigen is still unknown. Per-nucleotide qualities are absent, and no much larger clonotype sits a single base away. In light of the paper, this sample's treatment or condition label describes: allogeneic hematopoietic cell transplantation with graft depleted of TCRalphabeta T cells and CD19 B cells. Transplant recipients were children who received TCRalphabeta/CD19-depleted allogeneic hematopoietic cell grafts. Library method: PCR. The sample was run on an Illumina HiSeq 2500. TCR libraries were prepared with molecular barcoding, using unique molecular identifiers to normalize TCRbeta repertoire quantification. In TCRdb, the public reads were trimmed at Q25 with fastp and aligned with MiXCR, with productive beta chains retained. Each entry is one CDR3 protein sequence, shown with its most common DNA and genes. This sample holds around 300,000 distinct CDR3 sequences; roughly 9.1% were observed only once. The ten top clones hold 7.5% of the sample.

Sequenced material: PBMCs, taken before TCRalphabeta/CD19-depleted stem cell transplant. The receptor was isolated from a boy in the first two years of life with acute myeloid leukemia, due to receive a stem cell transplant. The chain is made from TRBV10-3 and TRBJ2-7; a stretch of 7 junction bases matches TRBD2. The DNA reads TGTGCCATCAGTGAGGCGGGAGACATGAACGAGCAGTACTTC. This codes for CAISEAGDMNEQYF.